The 24 T cell receptor beta chains below all came from one sample that was sequenced in a study of shared clonotypes between healthy human individuals (dated by TCRdb to 2020 to 2021). The receptor library was made with the immunoSEQ multiplex PCR assay. This immuneACCESS table, as held by TCRdb, lists in-frame sequences with V and J called but not all clones. Of the missing ones, under half trace to an unresolved V gene in checked studies; the others have no known cause. For this sample the table gives approximately 980,000 clones, of which 76% were detected only once. The ten largest clones capture approximately 1.5% of the sample. Sequenced input: memory CD4+ T cells sorted from blood. This specimen's cell subset or site label, per the study, means: CD45RA-negative fraction. Receptors originate from a man aged 18 to 35 in good health.

The V gene is TRBV6-5, the J gene TRBJ2-3; TRBD2 matches 9 bases. Trimming at V came to 6 bases and at J to 6 bases, leaving 10 bases not matched to a gene. The CDR3 spans 15 residues. Germline V lookup: CDR1 MNHEY, CDR2 SVGAGI. In DNA form, the CDR3 reads TGTGCCAGCAGCGTAGCGGGGGCCCCGTCCGATACGCAGTATTTT. Its translation: CASSVAGAPSDTQYF.

The chain recombines TRBV5-1 with TRBJ1-4; a weak D match, TRBD1 (5 bases). CDR3 size: 14 residues. The germline V and J ends were trimmed by 4 bases and 4 bases, with 11 bases remaining between them. Per the germline V gene, CDR1 is SGHRS and CDR2 is YFSETQ. As DNA, the CDR3 is TGCGCCAGCAGCGATCAGGGATATAATGAAAAACTGTTTTTT. This sequence encodes CASSDQGYNEKLFF.

V usage is TRBV5-5 and J usage is TRBJ2-3; D gene uncertain. The CDR3 covers 14 residues. The germline V and J ends were trimmed by 4 bases and 3 bases, with 12 bases remaining between them. Germline V lookup: CDR1 SGHKS, CDR2 YYEKEE (reference sequence). CDR3 loop: CASSKRPLTDTQYF. CDR3 sequence (DNA): TGTGCCAGCAGCAAACGCCCCCTAACAGATACGCAGTATTTT.

This clone has just a few counts. This chain joins TRBV27 and TRBJ1-1; D possibly corresponds to TRBD1 (6 bases). The CDR3 is made up of 12 amino acids. The germline gives CDR1 MNHEY, CDR2 SMNVEV (reference sequence). V was pared by 3 bases and J by 9 bases, with 11 bases between. The CDR3 nucleotides read TGTGCCAGCAGTTTTTTACAGGGTAAAGCTTTCTTT. Protein product: CASSFLQGKAFF.

Points on this clone: The sample contains more than one DNA sequence encoding this CDR3. The CDR3 region has the DNA TGTGCCAGCAGTTTATTCAACACAGATACGCAGTATTTT. Protein sequence: CASSLFNTDTQYF. V usage is TRBV27 and J usage is TRBJ2-3, with D hard to call. Between the trimmed V and J ends, which lost 1 base and 2 bases, there was a span of 4 bases. The length of the CDR3 is 13 residues. From germline, CDR1 is MNHEY and CDR2 SMNVEV (reference sequence).

The chain has TRBV27 and TRBJ2-7, with 8 nucleotides matching TRBD1. J was trimmed by 4 bases and V by 6 bases; bases with no gene match: 11. The V gene's germline CDR1 is MNHEY and CDR2 SMNVEV (reference sequence). The length of the CDR3 is 15 residues. In DNA, the CDR3 is TGTGCCAGCAGCCGAGCCGCCAGGGGGCCTTACGAGCAGTACTTC. This codes for CASSRAARGPYEQYF.

V usage is TRBV6-4 and J usage is TRBJ2-3, with D possibly being TRBD1 or TRBD2 (6 bases each). V dropped 4 bases and J dropped 3 bases, with 11 bases sitting between them. The CDR3 totals 14 residues. Germline loops: CDR1 MRHNA, CDR2 SNTAGT. The CDR3, as DNA: TGTGCCAGCAGTGGCGAAGGGGGGACAGATACGCAGTATTTT. Protein product: CASSGEGGTDTQYF.

As concerns this clone: Other DNA sequences within the sample encode an identical CDR3. This chain connects TRBV6-6 to TRBJ1-3; D not certain. V shed 5 bases and J shed 0 bases, with 8 bases lying between them. The CDR3 is 14 residues long. The germline V gene has CDR1 MNHNY and CDR2 SVGAGI (reference sequence). The CDR3 DNA sequence: TGTGCCAGCAGTACCCAGGACTCTGGAAACACCATATATTTT. It translates to CASSTQDSGNTIYF.

V usage is TRBV19 and J usage is TRBJ1-5, with D possibly TRBD1 on 6 matching bases. This CDR3 region has 14 residues. Per germline, CDR1 LNHDA and CDR2 SQIVND (reference sequence). V was trimmed by 4 bases and J by 4 bases, leaving 11 bases between them. CDR3 in DNA: TGTGCCAGTAGTACGGGACAACCAAATCAGCCCCAGCATTTT. This translates into CASSTGQPNQPQHF.

J is TRBJ2-2 and V is TRBV6-5; possible D gene TRBD2, 5 bases. Germline-derived CDR1 and CDR2 are MNHEY and SVGAGI. The CDR3 contains 15 residues. Trimming shortened V by 2 bases and J by 6 bases, and 13 bases separated the two germline ends. DNA of the CDR3: TGTGCCAGCAGTTACCGTCAGCTCGGGGCCGGGGAGCTGTTTTTT. It translates to CASSYRQLGAGELFF.

The V gene is TRBV28, the J gene TRBJ2-5; D is uncertain. Germline lookup yields CDR1 MDHEN and CDR2 SYDVKM. Trimming stripped 3 bases from V and 11 bases from J, with 13 bases between. CDR3 length: 12 amino acids. This chain's CDR3 is CASSFPRRDQYF. CDR3 coding DNA: TGTGCCAGCAGTTTTCCGCGAAGGGATCAGTACTTC.

This clone showed up just a few times. The V call is TRBV9, the J call TRBJ1-6; maybe TRBD1 (5 bases). This CDR3 is 13 amino acids long. Deletions cut 0 bases from V and 9 bases from J, with 7 bases between. Germline V gives CDR1 SGDLS, CDR2 YYNGEE. The CDR3 coding sequence is TGTGCCAGCAGCGTAGCTAGGGGTTCACCCCTCCACTTT. Translation: CASSVARGSPLHF.

The genes are TRBV6-5 and TRBJ2-7, with TRBD1 matching 8 bases. CDR1 and CDR2 from the germline V gene are MNHEY and SVGAGI. With 2 bases clipped from V and 6 bases from J, the junction kept 6 bases outside the gene matches. This CDR3 is 14 amino acids long. The CDR3 loop reads CASSYLWTGSEQYF. The CDR3 DNA is TGTGCCAGCAGTTACCTCTGGACAGGGTCCGAGCAGTACTTC.

The J gene is TRBJ1-1, the V gene TRBV7-2; 7 bases are shared with TRBD1. Germline CDR1 is SGHTA and CDR2 is FQGNSA. J gave up 10 bases and V 0 bases, and 8 bases lay outside the gene matches. The CDR3 is made up of 14 amino acids. The CDR3 region has the DNA TGTGCCAGCAGCTTAGCGAAGGGACAGAGTATAGCTTTCTTT. This gives the protein CASSLAKGQSIAFF.

The chain has TRBV4-1 and TRBJ1-5; D is unclear. The CDR3 spans 13 residues. Trimming left V 0 bases short and J 9 bases short, with 9 bases between. Germline values: CDR1 MGHRA, CDR2 YSYEKL. The CDR3 is CASSQDPWRPQHF. Written as DNA, the CDR3 is TGCGCCAGCAGCCAAGATCCGTGGCGGCCCCAGCATTTT.

This clone has only one observation. The chain uses TRBV2 and TRBJ2-1; possible D gene TRBD1, 6 bases. Germline V CDR1 and CDR2: SNHLY, FYNNEI. The CDR3 covers 15 residues. The V and J ends lost 6 bases and 6 bases respectively, with 18 bases between them. The CDR3 nucleotides read TGTGCCAGCAGCGTCGACAGGACCAGGGGCAATGAGCAGTTCTTC. Its protein product is CASSVDRTRGNEQFF.

J is TRBJ2-3 and V is TRBV27; 10 bases map to TRBD2. Germline CDR1 and CDR2: MNHEY and SMNVEV (reference sequence). The CDR3 has 16 amino acids. Trimming cost V 4 bases and J 5 bases; bases outside gene matches: 9. The CDR3 DNA is TGTGCCAGCAGTTACAAGGCTAGCGGGAGTATAGATACGCAGTATTTT. This sequence encodes CASSYKASGSIDTQYF.

This chain uses TRBV5-1 with TRBJ2-5; tentatively, D is TRBD2 (6 bases). The V gene's germline CDR1 is SGHRS and CDR2 YFSETQ. Trimming stripped 4 bases from V and 5 bases from J, with 18 bases between. This CDR3 region has 15 residues. CDR3 nucleotide sequence: TGCGCCAGCAGCCCGGGGCAGCGGGTAGGGGAGACCCAGTACTTC. Its protein product is CASSPGQRVGETQYF.

V and J are TRBV21-1 and TRBJ1-6; the table assigns TRBD1, which was not confirmed against the DNA. TRBV21-1 is described as a pseudogene. This CDR3 is built from 19 residues. The CDR3 coding sequence is TGTGCCAGCAGCAAAGCGTACAGGGACCCCAAATCCTATAATTCACCCCTCCACTTT. Amino acid sequence: CASSKAYRDPKSYNSPLHF.

This clone is a singleton in its sample. The chain recombines TRBV5-1 with TRBJ2-1; TRBD1 might be the D (6 bases). Trimming took off 3 bases at V and 8 bases at J, with 15 bases between the two ends. The CDR3 covers 14 residues. CDR1 is SGHRS and CDR2 is YFSETQ in the germline V gene. DNA for the CDR3: TGCGCCAGCAGCTCCACACAGGGTTTCGATGAGCAGTTCTTC. This gives the protein CASSSTQGFDEQFF.

The chain has TRBV6-6 and TRBJ2-4, with D unresolved. This CDR3 contains 15 residues. V was shortened by 2 bases and J by 0 bases, with 8 bases between the two germline ends. Looked up from germline, CDR1 is MNHNY and CDR2 is SVGAGI (reference sequence). The CDR3 DNA reads as TGTGCCAGCAGTTACCTCAGTCTAGCCAAAAACATTCAGTACTTC. Translating gives CASSYLSLAKNIQYF.

The chain links TRBV5-4 to TRBJ2-5; weak D call: TRBD2 (5 bases). V was pared by 4 bases and J by 4 bases, with 17 bases between. Germline CDR1 is SGHNT and CDR2 is YYREEE (reference sequence). This CDR3 region has 15 residues. In DNA form, the CDR3 reads TGTGCCAGCAGCCAAAAACTAGGAGGAGTAGAGACCCAGTACTTC. It specifies CASSQKLGGVETQYF.

V usage is TRBV6-1 and J usage is TRBJ1-4; D may be TRBD1 (5 bases). The length of the CDR3 is 15 residues. Germline CDR1 is MNHNS and CDR2 is SASEGT. The ends were cut back, 4 bases at V and 0 bases at J, with 9 bases in the middle. The CDR3: CASSGGDSTNEKLFF. CDR3 nucleotides: TGTGCCAGCAGTGGAGGGGATTCAACTAATGAAAAACTGTTTTTT.

The rearrangement links TRBV2 to TRBJ1-1; tentative D call: TRBD1 (6 bases). The germline CDR1 and CDR2 sequences are SNHLY and FYNNEI. There are 14 residues in the CDR3. Trimming cost V 7 bases and J 1 base, with 13 bases left between them. CDR3 sequence: CASTRKGENTEAFF. In DNA form, the CDR3 reads TGTGCCAGCACTAGGAAGGGGGAGAACACTGAAGCTTTCTTT.